The clone carrying this T cell receptor beta chain was picked up one time. The antigen remains unidentified. Collection occurred without any documented infections or immune events in donors. The assay was immunoSEQ multiplex PCR, and TCRdb's table has in-frame clones only and misses some. The table records around 85,000 clones, more than 75% of them present only once. The sample belongs to a study of identifying expanded T cells in peripheral blood. Study-level results: About 1.2 clones differed between technical replicates, versus approximately 16 and 19 over time. Variance in clone template counts between roughly two-week samples significantly increased with total template count across all healthy donors.

The source material was blood. The source of this sequence is a person aged 18 to 70 in good health.

The CDR3 nucleotides are TGCAGCGTTGAAGGGGGCTCCGGGACAGGGGTCTTGAGGTATACAGATACGCAGTATTTT. Translation gives CSVEGGSGTGVLRYTDTQYF. This chain links TRBV29-1 with TRBJ2-3; TRBD1 agrees at 10 bases. The V segment lost 1 base and the J segment 3 bases; nucleotides outside the gene matches: 19. Germline CDR1 and CDR2: SQVTM and ANQGSEA. The CDR3 runs 20 residues.